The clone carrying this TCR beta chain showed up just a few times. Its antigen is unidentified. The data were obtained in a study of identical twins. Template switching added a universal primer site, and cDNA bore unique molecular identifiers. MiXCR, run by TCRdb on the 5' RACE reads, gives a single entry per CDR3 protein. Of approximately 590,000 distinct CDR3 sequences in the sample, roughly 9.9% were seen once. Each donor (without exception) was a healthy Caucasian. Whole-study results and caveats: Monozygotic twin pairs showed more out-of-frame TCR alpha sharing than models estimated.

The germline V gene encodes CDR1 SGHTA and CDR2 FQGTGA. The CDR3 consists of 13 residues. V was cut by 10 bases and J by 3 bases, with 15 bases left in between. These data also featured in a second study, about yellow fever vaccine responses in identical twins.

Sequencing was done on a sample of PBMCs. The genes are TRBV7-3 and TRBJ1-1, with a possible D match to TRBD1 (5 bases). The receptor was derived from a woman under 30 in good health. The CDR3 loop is CANGREGYTEAFF. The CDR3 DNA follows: TGTGCCAACGGCAGGGAAGGGTACACTGAAGCTTTCTTT.